These 14 T cell receptor beta chains originate from one sample sequenced in a study of cytomegalovirus exposure and HLA in healthy donors. 13 Jbeta primers and 60 Vbeta primers were used for the PCR. Using immunoSEQ multiplex PCR, the repertoire was profiled, and TCRdb retains in-frame clones only, with some absent. The repertoire holds about 120,000 clones, with 70% to 80% as singletons. The specimen sequenced was PBMCs. The source of these receptors is a woman aged 40 to 49 in good health and CMV-seropositive.

The chain couples TRBV19 to TRBJ2-7; TRBD1 agrees at 8 bases. This CDR3 is 14 amino acids long. With V trimmed by 6 bases and J by 5 bases, 9 bases remained unmatched. Looked up from germline, CDR1 is LNHDA and CDR2 is SQIVND (reference sequence). The CDR3 DNA follows: TGTGCCAGTAGCCTCCGGACAGGGTTCAACGAGCAGTACTTC. It specifies CASSLRTGFNEQYF.

V is TRBV29-1 and J is TRBJ1-1; D not certain. The CDR3 is made up of 13 amino acids. Trimming cost V 4 bases and J 0 bases, with 9 bases left between them. Per the germline V gene, CDR1 is SQVTM and CDR2 is ANQGSEA. The CDR3 spells CSVGKGVNTEAFF. Here the CDR3 DNA reads TGCAGCGTTGGTAAGGGAGTGAACACTGAAGCTTTCTTT.

V usage is TRBV10-3 and J usage is TRBJ1-2, with D maybe TRBD1 (5 bases). The CDR3 consists of 15 residues. V lost 3 bases and J 2 bases, leaving 13 bases between the germline ends. CDR1 ENHRY and CDR2 SYGVKD come from the germline V gene. As DNA, the CDR3 is TGTGCCATCAGTGACCCCCGGGGGGAAAACTATGGCTACACCTTC. Translating gives CAISDPRGENYGYTF.

The CDR3 DNA reads as TGTGCCTGGAGTGCCCCAGGATTGTACAATCAGCCCCAGCATTTT. It specifies CAWSAPGLYNQPQHF. The rearrangement joins TRBV30 to TRBJ1-5; no firm D call. Germline V lookup: CDR1 GTSNPN, CDR2 SVGIG (reference sequence). The ends were cut back, 1 base at V and 3 bases at J, with 13 bases in the middle. The CDR3 totals 15 residues.

The rearrangement links TRBV2 to TRBJ1-1; TRBD1 matches at 7 bases. The CDR3 is made up of 16 amino acids. Germline CDR1 reads SNHLY; CDR2 reads FYNNEI. The junction had 11 bases not matched to a gene; V was cut back by 7 bases and J by 0 bases. As DNA, the CDR3 is TGTGCCAGCAATGAGGGGGCGAGGGCCATGAACACTGAAGCTTTCTTT. Its protein product is CASNEGARAMNTEAFF.

This rearrangement joins TRBV28 to TRBJ1-4, with D hard to call. This CDR3 has 14 residues. From germline, CDR1 is MDHEN and CDR2 SYDVKM. Deletions cut 5 bases from V and 1 base from J, with 8 bases between. The chain's CDR3 is CASSEHGTNEKLFF. In DNA form, the CDR3 reads TGTGCCAGCAGTGAACATGGAACTAATGAAAAACTGTTTTTT. Supplemented by reference TRBV28 and TRBJ1-4, the full variable domain reads DVKVTQSSRYLVKRTGEKVFLECVQDMDHENMFWYRQDPGLGLRLIYFSYDVKMKEKGDIPEGYSVSREKKERFSLILESASTNQTSMYLCASSEHGTNEKLFFGSGTQLSVL.

The V and J genes are TRBV7-8 and TRBJ2-2, with D perhaps matching TRBD1 (6 bases). Trimming removed 2 bases at V and 3 bases at J, with 13 bases between. From germline, CDR1 is SGHVS and CDR2 FQNEAQ. There are 16 residues in the CDR3. Written as DNA, the CDR3 is TGTGCCAGCAGCTTAATCCCGGGACACGACACCGGGGAGCTGTTTTTT. This codes for CASSLIPGHDTGELFF.

This clone has a handful of counts. The chain combines TRBV25-1 with TRBJ1-3; no clear D gene. The CDR3 covers 15 residues. The germline V gene has CDR1 MGHDK and CDR2 SYGVNS. The V end was cut by 1 base, the J end by 4 bases, with 11 bases between. The CDR3 loop reads CASSELSSGGNTIYF. The DNA of the CDR3 is TGTGCCAGCAGTGAATTAAGCTCGGGGGGAAACACCATATATTTT.

This clone appeared a single time. The V and J genes are TRBV5-4 and TRBJ1-3, with TRBD1 as a possible D gene (5 bases). The length of the CDR3 is 15 residues. The ends were cut back, 2 bases at V and 4 bases at J, with 13 bases in the middle. Germline V gene sequence: CDR1 SGHNT, CDR2 YYREEE (reference sequence). In DNA form, the CDR3 reads TGTGCCAGCAGCTTAGACAGTTCTGCCGGAAACACCATATATTTT. It is translated as CASSLDSSAGNTIYF.

The chain combines TRBV11-2 with TRBJ1-1; D remains unclear. V was cut by 3 bases and J by 8 bases, with 7 bases left in between. The CDR3 runs to 11 residues. In germline, CDR1 is SGHAT, CDR2 FQNNGV. CDR3 residues: CASSFRAEAFF. The DNA of the CDR3 is TGTGCCAGCAGCTTCCGCGCGGAAGCTTTCTTT.

The chain is built from TRBV7-9 and TRBJ1-2; possibly TRBD1 for D (6 bases). Per the germline V gene, CDR1 is SEHNR and CDR2 is FQNEAQ (reference sequence). CDR3 length: 13 residues. Trimming left V 1 base short and J 3 bases short, with 6 bases between. Here the CDR3 reads CASSLGTDYGYTF. DNA of the CDR3: TGTGCCAGCAGCTTAGGGACAGACTATGGCTACACCTTC.

The chain uses TRBV2 and TRBJ2-1; D uncertain. CDR3 length equals 14 residues. Per the germline V gene, CDR1 is SNHLY and CDR2 is FYNNEI. Trimming took 7 bases from V and 0 from J, leaving 10 bases between them. For the CDR3, the DNA is TGTGCCAGCACCCTATTGCCCTCCTACAATGAGCAGTTCTTC. Its translation is CASTLLPSYNEQFF.

This chain joins TRBV5-1 and TRBJ1-4, with a possible D match to TRBD1 (5 bases). Germline values: CDR1 SGHRS, CDR2 YFSETQ. The germline V and J ends were trimmed by 1 base and 5 bases, with 18 bases remaining between them. The CDR3 totals 17 residues. This CDR3 is CASSLSPQAGRNEKLFF. The CDR3 coding sequence is TGCGCCAGCAGCTTGTCGCCGCAGGCGGGACGGAATGAAAAACTGTTTTTT. The full variable domain, completed using reference TRBV5-1 and TRBJ1-4, is KAGVTQTPRYLIKTRGQQVTLSCSPISGHRSVSWYQQTPGQGLQFLFEYFSETQRNKGNFPGRFSGRQFSNSRSEMNVSTLELGDSALYLCASSLSPQAGRNEKLFFGSGTQLSVL.

The rearrangement links TRBV6-1 to TRBJ1-5; 7 nucleotides match TRBD1. J lost 4 bases, V lost 6 bases, and 6 bases had no gene match. Germline V gives CDR1 MNHNS, CDR2 SASEGT. The CDR3 consists of 14 residues. CDR3 nucleotides: TGTGCCAGCAGCAACAGGGGAGGTAATCAGCCCCAGCATTTT. Translated, it gives CASSNRGGNQPQHF.